The subject of this entry is one T cell receptor beta chain. Its matching antigen is unknown. These data belong to a study of T cells in Graves' hyperthyroidism and ophthalmopathy. Broader study findings: A 13 V-J model separated ophthalmopathy from stable hyperthyroidism.

Uncontrolled infection, other autoimmune disease, pregnancy or lactation disqualified patients from enrolment. The CDR3 has 15 amino acids. Germline-derived CDR1 and CDR2 are SEHNR and FQNEAQ (reference sequence). V lost 4 bases to trimming and J lost 7 bases, with 19 bases between them. Amplification of TCR beta CDR3 regions used RNA as the template. The HTBI primer set was used in a first-round RT-PCR of the TCR CDR3. TCRdb called the multiplex PCR reads again in MiXCR, with one record for every CDR3 protein. This table holds some 530,000 distinct CDR3 sequences, about 20% found once. This chain links TRBV7-9 with TRBJ1-1; D is perhaps TRBD1 (6 bases). The sequencing input was blood. The clonotype was recovered from a woman aged 70-85 years with Graves' ophthalmopathy. In nucleotides, the CDR3 is TGTGCCAGCAGCTCCCTTCCGCTCGGGGGCCGTGAAGCTTTCTTT. Amino acids: CASSSLPLGGREAFF.